Each of the 7 T cell receptor beta chains below was sequenced from the same sample in a study of blood T cell repertoires in COVID-19. The method was immunoSEQ multiplex PCR; TCRdb's version includes in-frame clones alone and lacks a portion of them. In the table there are fewer than 55,000 clones, around 84% of which are singletons. The sample taken for sequencing was peripheral blood. The receptors were gathered from a man aged 50 to 60 with acute or convalescent COVID-19.

In its sample, this clone was seen once. V and J are TRBV10-3 and TRBJ1-3; D may be TRBD1 (6 bases). CDR1 is ENHRY and CDR2 is SYGVKD in the germline V gene. V was trimmed by 6 bases and J by 7 bases, leaving 16 bases between them. CDR3 length: 14 residues. The CDR3 spells CAISQGRGSNTIYF. The CDR3, as DNA: TGTGCCATCAGCCAGGGGAGGGGGTCGAACACCATATATTTT.

This sequence joins TRBV19 and TRBJ1-6; D is unclear. The CDR3 consists of 13 residues. V was pared by 4 bases and J by 7 bases, with 8 bases between. Germline CDR1 reads LNHDA; CDR2 reads SQIVND (reference sequence). The chain's CDR3 is CASSSLGNSPLHF. DNA for the CDR3: TGTGCCAGTAGTAGCCTGGGCAATTCACCCCTCCACTTT.

J is TRBJ1-6 and V is TRBV28; the match to TRBD1 covers 9 bases. Trimming cost V 6 bases and J 7 bases; bases outside gene matches: 7. Germline loops: CDR1 MDHEN, CDR2 SYDVKM. This CDR3 is built from 15 residues. The CDR3 coding sequence is TGTGCCAGCAGGGCCCGGGACAGGGACAATTCACCCCTCCACTTT. Translating gives CASRARDRDNSPLHF.

V gene TRBV4-1 combines with J gene TRBJ1-2; D gene uncertain. The length of the CDR3 is 13 residues. CDR1 MGHRA and CDR2 YSYEKL come from the germline V gene. V lost 7 bases, J lost 7 bases, and 16 bases lay in between. The CDR3 DNA follows: TGCGCCAGCACGAGGGCGGGTGATAGTGGCTACACCTTC. It encodes CASTRAGDSGYTF.

This clone occurred once. V is TRBV10-3 and J is TRBJ2-5; weak D call: TRBD2 (5 bases). V lost 6 bases and J 2 bases, leaving 10 bases between the germline ends. The CDR3 runs 13 residues. Germline V gene data show CDR1 as ENHRY and CDR2 as SYGVKD. CDR3 bases: TGTGCCATCAGCGCGAGCGGACAAGAGACCCAGTACTTC. It translates to CAISASGQETQYF.

This clone was observed a few times. The V gene is TRBV14, the J gene TRBJ1-4; 10 nucleotides match TRBD1. The V gene's germline CDR1 is SGHDN and CDR2 FVKESK. This CDR3 spans 16 amino acids. Trimming removed 0 bases from V and 7 bases from J; junction bases left unmatched: 5. Here the CDR3 reads CASSQDLGTGVEKLFF. The CDR3 region has the DNA TGTGCCAGCAGCCAAGACCTAGGGACAGGGGTTGAAAAACTGTTTTTT.

The chain uses TRBV28 and TRBJ1-4, with 7 bases fitting TRBD1. There are 15 residues in the CDR3. The germline CDR1 and CDR2 sequences are MDHEN and SYDVKM. Unmatched junction bases numbered 6, after V lost 4 bases and J lost 4 bases. The CDR3 reads CASSSQDRINEKLFF. The CDR3 coding sequence is TGTGCCAGCAGTTCCCAGGACAGGATTAATGAAAAACTGTTTTTT. Full variable domain (missing parts from reference TRBV28 and TRBJ1-4): DVKVTQSSRYLVKRTGEKVFLECVQDMDHENMFWYRQDPGLGLRLIYFSYDVKMKEKGDIPEGYSVSREKKERFSLILESASTNQTSMYLCASSSQDRINEKLFFGSGTQLSVL.